A single sample gave rise to the 4 T cell receptor beta chains below, sequenced in a study of T cell responses to AZD1222 COVID-19 vaccine. Only in-frame clones appear in the TCRdb table, and some are missing; sequencing was by immunoSEQ multiplex PCR. The table has around 140,000 clones, 75% to 95% seen once. Sequenced here: peripheral blood, sampled 28 days after the second AZD1222 dose. The receptor source for this set is an adult who received the AZD1222 COVID-19 vaccine.

The chain joins TRBV20-1 to TRBJ1-1; D is unresolved. CDR1 is DFQATT and CDR2 is SNEGSKA in the germline V gene (reference sequence). With 3 bases removed from V and 0 bases from J, the gap between germline ends came to 17 bases. This CDR3 is 16 amino acids long. CDR3 DNA: TGCAGTGCTAGTTCCTCCGGCCGAGGGCTGAACACTGAAGCTTTCTTT. This encodes CSASSSGRGLNTEAFF.

A single count supports this clone. This rearrangement joins TRBV27 to TRBJ1-2; 11 nucleotides align to TRBD1. This CDR3 contains 16 residues. Germline V gene sequence: CDR1 MNHEY, CDR2 SMNVEV (reference sequence). V dropped 5 bases and J dropped 3; count of bases not matched to a gene: 8. The CDR3 bases are TGTGCCAGCAGTCCGGGGACAGGGGGTGTTGACTATGGCTACACCTTC. Encoded protein: CASSPGTGGVDYGYTF.

This clone was counted between two and nine times. The V gene is TRBV19, the J gene TRBJ2-3; 13 bases are shared with TRBD2. The V and J ends lost 4 bases and 3 bases, in that order; junction bases with no gene match: 7. The germline CDR1 and CDR2 sequences are LNHDA and SQIVND (reference sequence). CDR3 length equals 17 residues. CDR3 coding DNA: TGTGCCAGTAGTAAGACAGGGGGACTAGCGGGAACAGATACGCAGTATTTT. It translates to CASSKTGGLAGTDTQYF.

This rearrangement joins TRBV30 to TRBJ1-5; weak D call: TRBD1 (5 bases). The V gene lost 4 bases and the J gene lost 0 bases, with 13 bases spanning the gap. Germline lookup yields CDR1 GTSNPN and CDR2 SVGIG (reference sequence). The CDR3 extends over 15 amino acids. In nucleotides, the CDR3 is TGTGCCTGGAATTCGGGGGGGGATAGCAATCAGCCCCAGCATTTT. It encodes CAWNSGGDSNQPQHF.